This T cell receptor beta chain was observed in a study of blood T cell repertoires in COVID-19. Turning to the study itself: COVID-19 samples collected from the United States, Italy and Spain covered acute and convalescent phases. Sample material is recorded as cDNA or gDNA derived from T cells, B-cell-depleted T cells, or PBMCs.

As originally analysed: Amplification of reference gene primers was used by the study to estimate nucleated cell counts. This table comes from immunoSEQ multiplex PCR, and its TCRdb copy is limited to in-frame clones, with some not included. From that table come the V and J calls and clone size; the DNA was used to work out D and trimming. Of 75,000 to 100,000 clones listed, under 85% are singletons. This clone was found a few times. V gave up 2 bases and J gave up 3 bases, with 10 bases separating them. The germline V gene has CDR1 LGHNA and CDR2 YNFKEQ. The CDR3 is made up of 14 amino acids. This receptor was identified in a man aged 70 or older with acute or convalescent COVID-19. The chain employs TRBV4-2 and TRBJ1-2; possible D gene TRBD1, 6 bases. The sequenced sample was peripheral blood. The CDR3, as DNA: TGTGCCAGCAGCCAACCACAGGGATACTATGGCTACACCTTC. This encodes CASSQPQGYYGYTF.